These T cell receptor beta chains were read from a single sample in a study of T cells in Graves' hyperthyroidism and ophthalmopathy. Each CDR3 protein gets one entry after TCRdb re-called the multiplex PCR reads with MiXCR. The repertoire consists of a few hundred thousand distinct CDR3 sequences, with about 16% occurring once and the leading ten covering 30% to 35%. Sequencing was carried out using blood. The receptors derive from a woman in her 30s with Graves' hyperthyroidism. Each CDR3 is given with its conserved first and last residue. D genes are given only for firm matches. Size is stated for part of the rows, as once, few or many counts, or as a class when the clone is expanded.

d_gene	abundance	len	v_gene	j_gene	CDR3aa	CDR3nt
TRBD1	-	15	TRBV6-2/TRBV6-3	TRBJ1-5	CASRPDRGINQPQHF	TGTGCCAGCAGACCGGACAGGGGAATCAATCAGCCCCAGCATTTT
-	few	13	TRBV10-3	TRBJ1-2	CAIKSGRSYGYTF	TGTGCCATCAAGTCGGGCAGAAGCTATGGCTACACCTTC
-	-	11	TRBV29-1	TRBJ2-7	CSASVDYEQYF	TGCAGCGCCTCCGTAGATTACGAGCAGTACTTC
-	-	15	TRBV11-2	TRBJ2-7	CASSWRIRAESEQYF	TGTGCCAGCAGCTGGAGAATCAGAGCTGAAAGCGAGCAGTACTTC
-	-	14	TRBV29-1	TRBJ1-1	CSVVNPGRNTEAFF	TGCAGCGTTGTAAATCCAGGGAGGAACACTGAAGCTTTCTTT
-	many	12	TRBV7-2	TRBJ2-1	CASSLAVNEQFF	TGTGCCAGCAGCTTAGCGGTCAATGAGCAGTTCTTC
TRBD1	few	14	TRBV28	TRBJ1-1	CASRGQGGYTEAFF	TGTGCCAGCAGGGGACAGGGGGGTTACACTGAAGCTTTCTTT
-	many	16	TRBV6-5	TRBJ2-5	CASSYYSLRDQETQYF	TGTGCCAGCAGTTACTACTCATTACGGGACCAAGAGACCCAGTACTTC
-	many	11	TRBV3-1	TRBJ1-2	CASSPGWGYTF	TGTGCCAGCAGCCCAGGGTGGGGCTACACCTTC
-	-	15	TRBV30	TRBJ2-7	CAWSLDAPTRVEQYF	TGTGCCTGGAGTCTGGACGCCCCCACCCGCGTCGAGCAGTACTTC
-	many	14	TRBV12-3/TRBV12-4	TRBJ2-1	CASSFGPAGLEQFF	TGTGCCAGCAGTTTTGGCCCCGCGGGCCTTGAGCAGTTCTTC
-	few	16	TRBV20-1	TRBJ2-3	CSARDALGVFTDTQYF	TGCAGTGCTAGAGACGCCCTTGGCGTGTTCACAGATACGCAGTATTTT
-	-	14	TRBV6-5	TRBJ1-5	CASSYGPLNQPQHF	TGTGCCAGCAGTTACGGACCCCTCAATCAGCCCCAGCATTTT
TRBD2	-	16	TRBV19	TRBJ2-4	CASRTGTSWAKNIQYF	TGTGCCAGTAGGACCGGGACTAGTTGGGCCAAAAACATTCAGTACTTC
TRBD1	-	16	TRBV15	TRBJ1-4	CATSTRGKGSNEKLFF	TGTGCCACCAGTACCAGGGGGAAGGGTAGTAATGAAAAACTGTTTTTT
-	few	18	TRBV28	TRBJ2-7	CASSSNWGIAFPNYEQYF	TGTGCCAGCAGTTCTAACTGGGGCATAGCCTTCCCGAACTACGAGCAGTACTTC
-	-	15	TRBV4-1	TRBJ1-3	CASRLTTGSGNTIYF	TGCGCCAGCAGGTTAACGACAGGCTCTGGAAACACCATATATTTT
-	many	13	TRBV2	TRBJ1-1	CASSDRLNTEAFF	TGTGCCAGCAGTGACCGATTGAACACTGAAGCTTTCTTT
TRBD1	-	12	TRBV5-6	TRBJ1-1	CASSFGTDEAFF	TGTGCCAGCAGCTTTGGGACAGATGAAGCTTTCTTT
TRBD1	few	13	TRBV10-3	TRBJ2-5	CATMDRGLETQYF	TGTGCCACCATGGACAGGGGGCTGGAGACCCAGTACTTC
TRBD2	many	18	TRBV3-1	TRBJ2-1	CASSRPTGTSGRRNEQFF	TGTGCCAGCAGCCGGCCTACCGGGACTAGCGGGAGGCGTAATGAGCAGTTCTTC
TRBD1	many	14	TRBV30	TRBJ2-7	CAWSLGTASYEQYF	TGTGCCTGGAGTCTCGGGACAGCCTCCTACGAGCAGTACTTC
TRBD1	-	19	TRBV18	TRBJ1-1	CASSPGLPGTGGMDTEAFF	TGTGCCAGCTCACCTGGCCTCCCCGGGACAGGGGGCATGGACACTGAAGCTTTCTTT
-	-	17	TRBV12-3/TRBV12-4	TRBJ2-2	CASRPGQLKRVTGELFF	TGTGCCAGCAGACCGGGACAGCTAAAGCGGGTCACCGGGGAGCTGTTTTTT
-	-	13	TRBV12-3/TRBV12-4	TRBJ1-1	CASSFQDDTEAFF	TGTGCCAGCAGTTTTCAGGACGACACTGAAGCTTTCTTT
-	many	14	TRBV19	TRBJ2-7	CASSMVRSSYEQYF	TGTGCCAGTAGTATGGTCCGGAGCTCCTACGAGCAGTACTTC
TRBD1	few	14	TRBV29-1	TRBJ2-1	CSVTDRGSYNEQFF	TGCAGCGTTACTGACAGGGGCTCCTACAATGAGCAGTTCTTC
-	-	14	TRBV13	TRBJ2-1	CASSLFTGSYEQFF	TGTGCCAGCAGCTTGTTCACAGGGAGTTATGAGCAGTTCTTC
TRBD2	-	15	TRBV15	TRBJ2-7	CATSRGLAGAYEQYF	TGTGCCACCAGCAGAGGACTAGCGGGAGCCTACGAGCAGTACTTC
-	-	13	TRBV20-1	TRBJ2-3	CSAPNSGTDTQYF	TGCAGTGCCCCGAATAGCGGCACAGATACGCAGTATTTT
TRBD1	-	15	TRBV10-1	TRBJ2-1	CASSGTGGYYNEQFF	TGCGCCAGCAGCGGGACAGGGGGTTACTACAATGAGCAGTTCTTC
-	once	17	TRBV19	TRBJ2-1	CASSIPPSFGSYNEQFF	TGTGCCAGTAGTATTCCCCCTTCTTTCGGGTCCTACAATGAGCAGTTCTTC
TRBD2	many	14	TRBV7-2	TRBJ2-1	CASSQNPGLAEQFF	TGTGCCAGCAGCCAAAATCCAGGACTAGCAGAGCAGTTCTTC
TRBD1	-	16	TRBV28	TRBJ2-1	CASSSTGTGGGNEQFF	TGTGCCAGCAGTTCGACCGGGACAGGGGGCGGGAATGAGCAGTTCTTC
-	few	14	TRBV2	TRBJ1-5	CASSPKAGSQPQHF	TGTGCCAGCAGTCCTAAGGCAGGGAGTCAGCCCCAGCATTTT